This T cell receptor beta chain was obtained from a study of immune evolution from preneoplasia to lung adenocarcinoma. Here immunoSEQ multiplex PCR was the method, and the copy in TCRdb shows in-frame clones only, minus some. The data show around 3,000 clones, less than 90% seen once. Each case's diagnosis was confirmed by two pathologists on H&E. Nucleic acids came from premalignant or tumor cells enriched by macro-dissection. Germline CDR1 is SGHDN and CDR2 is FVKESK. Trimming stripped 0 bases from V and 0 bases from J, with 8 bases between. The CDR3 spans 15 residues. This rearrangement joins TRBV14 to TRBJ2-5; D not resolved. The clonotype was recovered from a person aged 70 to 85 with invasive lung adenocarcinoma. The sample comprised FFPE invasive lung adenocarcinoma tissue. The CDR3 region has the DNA TGTGCCAGCAGCCAAGAAAGGCAGTACCAAGAGACCCAGTACTTC. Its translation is CASSQERQYQETQYF. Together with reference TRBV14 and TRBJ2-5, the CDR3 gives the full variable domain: EAGVTQFPSHSVIEKGQTVTLRCDPISGHDNLYWYRRVMGKEIKFLLHFVKESKQDESGMPNNRFLAERTGGTYSTLKVQPAELEDSGVYFCASSQERQYQETQYFGPGTRLLVL.